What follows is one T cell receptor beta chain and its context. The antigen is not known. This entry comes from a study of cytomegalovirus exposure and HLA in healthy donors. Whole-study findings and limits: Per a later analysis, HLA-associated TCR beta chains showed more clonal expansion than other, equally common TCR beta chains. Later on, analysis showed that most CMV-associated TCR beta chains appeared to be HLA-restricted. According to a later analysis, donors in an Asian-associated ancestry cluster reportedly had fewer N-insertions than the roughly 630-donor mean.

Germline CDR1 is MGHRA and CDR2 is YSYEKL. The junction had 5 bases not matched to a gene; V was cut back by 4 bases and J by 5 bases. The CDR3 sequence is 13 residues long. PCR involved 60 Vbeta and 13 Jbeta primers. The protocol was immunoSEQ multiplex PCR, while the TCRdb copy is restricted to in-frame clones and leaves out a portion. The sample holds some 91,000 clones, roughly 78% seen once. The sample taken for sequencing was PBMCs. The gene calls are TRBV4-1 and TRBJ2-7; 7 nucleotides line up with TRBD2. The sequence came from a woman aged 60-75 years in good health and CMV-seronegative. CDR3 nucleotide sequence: TGCGCCAGCAGCCGGCAGGGAGGGAACGAGCAGTACTTC. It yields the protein CASSRQGGNEQYF.